This entry concerns a single T cell receptor beta chain. What it binds is not known. This sample is part of a study of early stage breast cancer tumors. Background on the study: Average read coverage per sample was roughly 10-fold.

Study outcomes and limitations: Enriched TCRB sequences shared across patients were mostly commonly generated sequences.

The data were produced by immunoSEQ multiplex PCR, yet TCRdb's version contains in-frame clones alone and is incomplete. The sample lists tens of thousands of clones, around 70% occurring once. Germline V CDR1 and CDR2: LNHNV, YYDKDF (reference sequence). V lost 0 bases and J lost 0, with 12 bases in between. This CDR3 spans 17 amino acids. The source is a person aged 45-60 years with breast cancer. The sample consisted of blood. The V call is TRBV15, the J call TRBJ1-5; D is unclear. CDR3 nucleotide sequence: TGTGCCACCAGCAGAGAAGGTTCGCCCTATAGCAATCAGCCCCAGCATTTT. Its translation: CATSREGSPYSNQPQHF.